Listed here are 27 T cell receptor beta chains from one sample, sequenced in a study of T cell clonality in common variable immunodeficiency. Study findings and constraints: Common variable immunodeficiency TCR beta sequences reportedly had fewer deletions and N-nucleotide insertions.

Antigens of these TCRs are unknown. Repertoires were generated with immunoSEQ multiplex PCR, while TCRdb's copy carries only in-frame clones and drops some. The sample presents roughly 39,000 clones, none singletons. The specimen was peripheral blood mononuclear cells. These receptors all stem from a human donor with common variable immunodeficiency.

Turning to this clone: The sequence runs out 3 residues before the end of the CDR3; the remainder is reconstructed from the germline J gene. The chain carries TRBV19 and TRBJ1-5; 7 bases are shared with TRBD1. Germline CDR1 and CDR2: LNHDA and SQIVND (reference sequence). V shed 9 bases, J shed 0 bases, and the junction held 11 bases outside the gene matches. CDR3 length: 16 residues. Partial CDR3 DNA: TGTGCCAGCCGACCGGGCAGGGGGTATAGCAATCAGCCC. As protein: CASRPGRGYSNQP. The entire CDR3 protein is CASRPGRGYSNQPQHF.

This clone was recorded many times. CDR3 protein: CATTGGGFQPQHF. CDR3 DNA, as far as it was read: TGTGCCACTACGGGGGGAGGGTTCCAGCCC. This chain links TRBV19 with TRBJ1-5, with a weak D call TRBD1 (5 bases). The read is 3 residues too short to cover the CDR3 end, so that end is filled in from the germline J gene. Trimming took 10 bases from V and 7 from J, leaving 17 bases between them. The CDR3 spans 13 residues. Germline V CDR1 and CDR2: LNHDA, SQIVND (reference sequence).

To note about this clone: The missing CDR3 end, 3 residues past where the read stops, is filled in from the germline J gene. The V call is TRBV18, the J call TRBJ2-3; TRBD2 agrees at 9 bases. The CDR3 totals 15 residues. V trimming: 7 bases; J trimming: 4 bases; junction bases outside the gene matches: 9. The germline CDR1 and CDR2 sequences are KGHSH and LQKENI. The CDR3 loop reads CASCGTSLSADTQYF. The CDR3 bases that were read are TGTGCCAGCTGCGGGACTAGCTTATCAGCAGATACG.

Remarks on this clone: Coverage ceases 3 residues before the CDR3 finishes, and the germline J gene fills in the end. The J gene is TRBJ2-2, the V gene TRBV5-1; 8 nucleotides agree with TRBD2. Per the germline V gene, CDR1 is SGHRS and CDR2 is YFSETQ. The trim removed 4 bases at V and 4 bases at J, leaving 3 bases unmatched. The CDR3 totals 14 residues. Incomplete CDR3 DNA: TGCGCCAGCAGCCGGGGGGGCGTCACCGGGGAG. It encodes CASSRGGVTGE. Given in full, the CDR3 is CASSRGGVTGELFF.

This clone was observed many times. The observed sequence ends 3 residues before the CDR3 terminus, with the missing tail filled in from the germline J gene. The gene calls are TRBV6-2 or TRBV6-3 and TRBJ2-6; D gene unclear. V was trimmed by 8 bases and J by 3 bases, leaving 17 bases between them. There are 16 residues in the CDR3. Looked up from germline, CDR1 is MNHEY and CDR2 is SVGEGT. CDR3 amino acids: CASQTRSANGANVLTF. CDR3 bases read: TGTGCCAGCCAAACTCGGAGCGCTAATGGGGCCAACGTC.

This clone was recorded at least ten times. The CDR3 extends 3 residues past the end of the read, so its final part is completed from the germline J gene. V is TRBV20-1 and J is TRBJ2-3; either TRBD1 or TRBD2 may supply D (7 bases each). Germline-derived CDR1 and CDR2 are DFQATT and SNEGSKA (reference sequence). This CDR3 has 14 residues. Deletions cut 3 bases from V and 2 bases from J, with 12 bases between. CDR3 residues: CSARGGTATDTQYF. The CDR3 bases that were read are TGCAGTGCTAGGGGAGGGACAGCCACAGATACG.

The table lists this clone with many counts. The CDR3 is cut off 3 residues early in the read; its end comes from the germline J gene. The chain combines TRBV20-1 with TRBJ1-5; 9 bases fit TRBD1. Germline assignment: CDR1 DFQATT and CDR2 SNEGSKA (reference sequence). The CDR3 sequence is 17 residues long. J gave up 5 bases and V 5 bases, and 16 bases lay outside the gene matches. The sequenced CDR3 bases are TGCAGTGCTCGCAGCGGGACAGGGCCTCGAGGATATCAGCCC. Protein product: CSARSGTGPRGYQP. The CDR3, in full, reads CSARSGTGPRGYQPQHF.

There are a few counts of this clone. Read sequence stops 3 residues before the CDR3 end, and the germline J gene provides the missing end. The chain uses TRBV2 and TRBJ2-5, with TRBD1 identical over 7 bases. V was pared by 6 bases and J by 1 base, with 5 bases of the junction left unmatched. This CDR3 comprises 14 residues. Germline CDR1 and CDR2: SNHLY and FYNNEI. The CDR3 is CASRFQGVQETQYF. Incomplete CDR3 DNA: TGTGCCAGCAGATTCCAGGGGGTCCAAGAGACC. The entire variable domain, with the rest obtained from reference TRBV2 and TRBJ2-5, is as follows: EPEVTQTPSHQVTQMGQEVILRCVPISNHLYFYWYRQILGQKVEFLVSFYNNEISEKSEIFDDQFSVERPDGSNFTLKIRSTKLEDSAMYFCASRFQGVQETQYFGPGTRLLVL.

This clone has only a few counts. CDR3 bases read: TGTGCCAGCAGCTCTTGGCCCCAAGAGACC. This gives the protein CASSSWPQET. The complete CDR3 protein is CASSSWPQETQYF. This chain links TRBV11-3 with TRBJ2-5; D uncertain. From the germline J gene comes the end of the CDR3, since the read stops 3 residues before it. Trimming shortened V by 4 bases and J by 1 base, and 7 bases separated the two germline ends. The CDR3 extends over 13 amino acids. Germline CDR1 and CDR2: SGHNT and YENEEA.

This clone was seen only a few times. The CDR3 end falls 3 residues outside the read, so it is completed with the germline J gene. This chain connects TRBV19 to TRBJ1-1, with a weak D call TRBD1 (5 bases). V was trimmed by 8 bases and J by 1 base, leaving 8 bases between them. The CDR3 contains 12 residues. The germline V gene encodes CDR1 LNHDA and CDR2 SQIVND (reference sequence). This CDR3 reads CASDTGNTEAFF. Partial CDR3 DNA: TGTGCCAGTGACACAGGGAACACTGAA.

This clone was observed many times. The missing CDR3 end, 3 residues past where the read stops, is filled in from the germline J gene. The chain links TRBV14 to TRBJ2-5; 11 bases align to TRBD2. From germline, CDR1 is SGHDN and CDR2 FVKESK. This CDR3 comprises 17 residues. Trimming took 0 bases from V and 5 from J; bases not matched to a gene: 8. This CDR3 reads CASSQDFTSGSWETQYF. Partial CDR3 DNA: TGTGCCAGCAGCCAAGACTTTACTAGCGGGAGCTGGGAGACC.

A few counts support this clone. The CDR3 end is not reached by the read, which stops 3 residues before it; the germline J gene fills it in. V gene TRBV7-7 combines with J gene TRBJ2-5; D possibly corresponds to TRBD1 (5 bases). The CDR3 extends over 15 amino acids. The V gene lost 6 bases and the J gene lost 1 base, with 15 bases spanning the gap. Germline CDR1 SSHAT, CDR2 FNYEAQ (reference sequence). The CDR3 protein is CASSSAGAIQETQYF. The DNA read from the CDR3 is TGTGCCAGCAGTTCCGCTGGGGCGATCCAAGAGACC.

This clone was seen many times. The read ends 3 residues before the CDR3 terminus; that terminus is restored from the germline J gene. The chain links TRBV5-1 to TRBJ1-2; tentative D call: TRBD1 (6 bases). The CDR3 is 14 amino acids. The V end lost 2 bases, the J end lost 6 bases, and 14 bases lay between the germline ends. The germline V gene encodes CDR1 SGHRS and CDR2 YFSETQ. CDR3 bases read: TGCGCCAGCAGCTTAGGGACAACGAAGGATGGC. This encodes CASSLGTTKDG. The entire CDR3 protein is CASSLGTTKDGYTF.

This clone has just a few counts. The read is 3 residues too short to cover the CDR3 end, so that end is filled in from the germline J gene. The chain joins TRBV5-1 to TRBJ2-2, with 8 bases identical to TRBD1. Germline-derived CDR1 and CDR2 are SGHRS and YFSETQ. The V gene end was trimmed by 3 bases and the J gene end by 5 bases; junction bases not matched to a gene: 6. The CDR3 covers 15 residues. The sequenced part of the CDR3 DNA is TGCGCCAGCAGCTCTGGGACAGGCGTTACCGGGGAG. As protein: CASSSGTGVTGE. The whole CDR3 protein reads CASSSGTGVTGELFF.

This clone was seen a handful of times. The read ends 3 residues before the CDR3 terminus; that terminus is restored from the germline J gene. The chain combines TRBV2 with TRBJ2-3; 9 bases map to TRBD2. Germline CDR1 is SNHLY and CDR2 is FYNNEI. After removal of 5 bases from V and 3 bases from J, the junction contained 9 bases not matched to a gene. This CDR3 is 16 amino acids long. The CDR3 bases that were read are TGTGCCAGCAGTCGGAGTAGCGGGGGCACAACAGATACG. It encodes CASSRSSGGTTDT. The complete CDR3 protein is CASSRSSGGTTDTQYF.

In this sample, this clone turned up many times. The sequenced fragment ends 3 residues before the CDR3 boundary, so the rest is inferred from the germline J gene. The chain links TRBV19 to TRBJ1-1, with 10 bases lining up with TRBD1. The CDR3 runs 16 residues. Per the germline V gene, CDR1 is LNHDA and CDR2 is SQIVND (reference sequence). Unmatched junction bases numbered 11, after V lost 5 bases and J lost 5 bases. The CDR3 loop reads CASSPRQGASYTEAFF. Incomplete CDR3 DNA: TGTGCCAGTAGTCCGAGACAGGGGGCATCATATACTGAA.

This clone showed up many times. The read halts 3 residues ahead of the CDR3 end, with the missing end drawn from the germline J gene. The chain couples TRBV18 to TRBJ2-4, with D possibly TRBD1 on 6 matching bases. CDR3 size: 15 residues. Germline CDR1 KGHSH, CDR2 LQKENI. Trimming stripped 3 bases from V and 9 bases from J, with 18 bases between. Partial CDR3 DNA: TGTGCCAGCTCACCCCCTGTAGGGGGAATGGGCATT. Translation: CASSPPVGGMGI. The CDR3, in full, reads CASSPPVGGMGIQYF.

Concerning this clone: The read halts 3 residues ahead of the CDR3 end, with the missing end drawn from the germline J gene. The genes are TRBV7-3 and TRBJ1-1; TRBD1 might be the D (5 bases). CDR1 SGHTA and CDR2 FQGTGA come from the germline V gene. CDR3 size: 14 residues. The V end was cut by 2 bases, the J end by 6 bases, with 13 bases between. CDR3 amino acids: CASSLGRGRAEAFF. The CDR3 DNA, read in part, is TGTGCCAGCAGCTTAGGGCGGGGCCGGGCTGAA.

This clone was recorded many times. Read data end 3 residues before the CDR3 end; the end is taken from the germline J gene. This sequence joins TRBV30 and TRBJ2-5; TRBD1 agrees at 10 bases. The CDR3 extends over 15 amino acids. Germline lookup yields CDR1 GTSNPN and CDR2 SVGIG (reference sequence). The J segment lost 7 bases and the V segment lost 3 bases, leaving 11 bases of the junction unmatched. Partial CDR3 DNA: TGTGCCTGGAGAGACCGGGACAGGGGATTCGGGACC. This sequence encodes CAWRDRDRGFGT. From start to end, the CDR3 is CAWRDRDRGFGTQYF.

For this clone: The read ends 3 residues shy of where the CDR3 ends; the end is completed using the germline J gene. The rearrangement links TRBV7-2 to TRBJ1-3; D remains unclear. The CDR3 length is 14 residues. Germline V gene data show CDR1 as SGHTA and CDR2 as FQGNSA. V was cut by 0 bases and J by 5 bases, with 8 bases left in between. CDR3 sequence reads: CASSLAGTRNTIYF. The CDR3 DNA, read in part, is TGTGCCAGCAGCTTAGCGGGCACAAGAAACACC.

To note about this clone: The read is 3 residues too short to cover the CDR3 end, so that end is filled in from the germline J gene. The gene calls are TRBV5-4 and TRBJ2-1; 11 positions agree with TRBD2. J was trimmed by 4 bases and V by 4 bases; bases with no gene match: 4. Germline assignment: CDR1 SGHNT and CDR2 YYREEE (reference sequence). The CDR3 spans 15 residues. CDR3 region: CASSPRLAGYNEQFF. CDR3 DNA, as far as it was read: TGTGCCAGCAGCCCCCGACTAGCGGGGTACAATGAG.

This clone has a handful of counts. The read ends 3 residues shy of where the CDR3 ends; the end is completed using the germline J gene. The V gene is TRBV19, the J gene TRBJ1-2, with a tentative D call TRBD1 (6 bases). CDR1 is LNHDA, CDR2 SQIVND, per germline (reference sequence). The CDR3 extends over 14 amino acids. Trimming removed 1 base from V and 4 bases from J, with 10 bases in between. Partial CDR3 DNA: TGTGCCAGTAGTATAGTTGGCAGGGGCTATGGC. It yields the protein CASSIVGRGYG. The entire CDR3 reads CASSIVGRGYGYTF.

In the case of this clone: Read coverage stops 3 residues before the CDR3 terminus; the germline J gene supplies the remainder. The J gene is TRBJ2-3, the V gene TRBV7-3, with 8 nucleotides matching TRBD1. In germline, CDR1 is SGHTA, CDR2 FQGTGA. V trimming: 5 bases; J trimming: 5 bases; junction bases outside the gene matches: 6. The CDR3 is 14 amino acids. The CDR3 reads CASSPGQAGDTQYF. CDR3 DNA (partial): TGTGCCAGCAGCCCGGGACAGGCTGGAGATACG.

This clone was seen more than once but under ten times. The read halts 3 residues ahead of the CDR3 end, with the missing end drawn from the germline J gene. Other DNA sequences within the sample encode an identical CDR3. The J gene is TRBJ2-5, the V gene TRBV19, with D possibly TRBD1 on 5 matching bases. CDR1 and CDR2 from the germline V gene are LNHDA and SQIVND (reference sequence). V shed 0 bases and J shed 0 bases, with 14 bases lying between them. This CDR3 spans 17 amino acids. The CDR3: CASSIELAGPNQETQYF. The CDR3 bases that were read are TGTGCCAGTAGTATAGAGTTGGCAGGGCCAAACCAAGAGACC.

As to this clone: Read sequence stops 3 residues before the CDR3 end, and the germline J gene provides the missing end. The chain links TRBV5-1 to TRBJ2-7; 7 nucleotides match TRBD1. The CDR3 is 14 amino acids. J gave up 2 bases and V 0 bases, and 2 bases lay outside the gene matches. CDR1 and CDR2 (germline): SGHRS, YFSETQ. The CDR3 spells CASSLGDRAYEQYF. The sequenced CDR3 bases are TGCGCCAGCAGCTTGGGGGACAGAGCCTACGAG.

This clone was recorded a few times. The CDR3 is cut off 3 residues early in the read; its end comes from the germline J gene. The chain is built from TRBV19 and TRBJ2-3; tentatively, D is TRBD2 (6 bases). Germline-derived CDR1 and CDR2 are LNHDA and SQIVND (reference sequence). Trimming removed 7 bases from V and 6 bases from J, with 29 bases in between. There are 18 residues in the CDR3. The CDR3 here is CASKGPALAGLRADTQYF. CDR3 DNA (partial): TGTGCCAGTAAGGGGCCGGCACTCGCGGGACTCCGCGCGGATACG. Full variable domain (remainder filled in from reference TRBV19 and TRBJ2-3): DGGITQSPKYLFRKEGQNVTLSCEQNLNHDAMYWYRQDPGQGLRLIYYSQIVNDFQKGDIAEGYSVSREKKESFPLTVTSAQKNPTAFYLCASKGPALAGLRADTQYFGPGTRLTVL.

This clone was seen ten or more times. The read comes to an end 3 residues before the CDR3 does, leaving the germline J gene to fill in the end. V is TRBV29-1 and J is TRBJ2-2, with D perhaps TRBD2 (7 bases). The CDR3 has 15 residues. The V and J ends lost 5 bases and 4 bases respectively, with 17 bases between them. Germline-derived CDR1 and CDR2 are SQVTM and ANQGSEA. The part of the CDR3 DNA that was read is TGCAGCGTTACCCAAGGGGGGGCGTTCACCGGGGAG. Protein sequence: CSVTQGGAFTGE. The complete CDR3 protein is CSVTQGGAFTGELFF.